This T cell receptor beta chain derives from a study of Ad26.COV2.S vaccination and SARS-CoV-2 variants. Whole-study results and caveats: The authors reported substantial breadth in spike-specific CD8+ and CD4+ T cell responses after vaccination. The study found similar non-spike TCR breadth in vaccine and placebo recipients.

On this clone: Its specificity is unknown.

Assay: immunoSEQ multiplex PCR; the TCRdb copy retains only in-frame clones and omits some. The sample has around 400,000 clones, roughly 90% seen once; the top ten hold about 12%. Sample treatment: around 19 received Ad26.COV2.S at low or high dose, single or two shots; about five received placebo; per-sample allocation not given. The samples date from day 63 after the first vaccine or placebo injection. Donor was an adult aged 18-55 years in Boston. Germline V gene data show CDR1 as SGHTA and CDR2 as FQGNSA. The CDR3 extends over 15 amino acids. Deletions cut 3 bases from V and 0 bases from J, with 8 bases between.

The chain uses TRBV7-2 and TRBJ2-2; D unresolved. The source material was peripheral blood, sampled in a trial of Ad26.COV2.S vaccine versus placebo. The origin of this receptor is a person between 18 and 65 years old who received the Ad26.COV2.S COVID-19 vaccine or a placebo. The CDR3, as DNA: TGTGCCAGCAGCTTGCAAAGCGCGAACACCGGGGAGCTGTTTTTT. Translating gives CASSLQSANTGELFF.